The sequence of this TCR beta chain was determined in a study of T-cell memory formation after mild COVID-19. Background on the study: Largely donor-specific TCR clusters were found. Study-level findings and limits: Balance between CD4 and CD8 was seen in clones contracting day 15 to 85, and a CD4+ lean was seen in later expanders. For contracting clones, CD4+ ones sat mainly in CM and EM, CD8+ in EMRA.

To note about this clonotype: As yet, its antigen is unknown.

Constant-segment primers served in 5'RACE that generated TCR alpha and TCR beta cDNA libraries bearing sample barcodes and UMIs. In TCRdb, the 5' RACE reads were re-called with MiXCR into one record per CDR3 protein. Here the sample spans about 140,000 distinct CDR3 sequences, roughly 6.3% being singletons. CDR1 is SQVTM, CDR2 ANQGSEA, per germline. V lost 0 bases and J lost 3, with 22 bases in between. The CDR3 extends over 18 amino acids. The chain is built from TRBV29-1 and TRBJ2-3; a weak D match, TRBD2 (6 bases). The sequence was obtained from an adult woman who had mild COVID-19 (a few samples of this study predate the infection). Cell type and time point are not known. What was sequenced was PBMCs or a T cell subset sorted from them (not recorded which). The CDR3 nucleotides read TGCAGCGTTGAAGATCGAAAGCAGGGCGGGGCCGGTACAGATACGCAGTATTTT. Its translation: CSVEDRKQGGAGTDTQYF.